This T cell receptor (beta chain) was captured by sequencing in a study of T cell responses to AZD1222 COVID-19 vaccine. Findings of the study overall: Possibly, clonal diversity was underestimated; donors were largely white British and included more females. With dominance at 160-218 and 743-854, vaccine-associated CD4 TCRs spanned spike. Increases in Spike-specific TCR breadth and depth were seen after two AZD1222 doses. Samples come after the peak T cell response, not at day 14.

With respect to this clone: Its antigen is unidentified.

Here immunoSEQ multiplex PCR was the method, and the copy in TCRdb shows in-frame clones only, minus some. The data contain some 86,000 clones, 88% of them seen just once; the ten biggest clones take up 6.9%. Sequencing was performed on peripheral blood, taken 28 days after the second AZD1222 dose. The source of this sequence is an adult who received the AZD1222 COVID-19 vaccine.

For the CDR3, the DNA is TGCGCCAGCAGTTTCGTTTCTAGCCGAGGGAATGAGCAGTTCTTC. Its protein product is CASSFVSSRGNEQFF. The chain uses TRBV5-1 and TRBJ2-1, with D possibly being TRBD2 (5 bases). The germline V and J ends were trimmed by 5 bases and 7 bases, with 19 bases remaining between them. CDR3 length equals 15 residues. Germline assignment: CDR1 SGHRS and CDR2 YFSETQ. The full variable domain, in which reference TRBV5-1 and TRBJ2-1 provide the parts outside the CDR3, is KAGVTQTPRYLIKTRGQQVTLSCSPISGHRSVSWYQQTPGQGLQFLFEYFSETQRNKGNFPGRFSGRQFSNSRSEMNVSTLELGDSALYLCASSFVSSRGNEQFFGPGTRLTVL.